Listed below are T cell receptor beta chains from one sample, sequenced in a study of cytomegalovirus exposure and HLA in healthy donors. Profiling relied on immunoSEQ multiplex PCR, and the TCRdb table lists in-frame clones only, not all of them. This sample has 150,000 to 200,000 clones, with 79% found just once. The sequenced material came from PBMCs. All receptors come from a woman aged 50 to 60 in good health and CMV-seronegative. The CDR3 runs from the conserved cysteine through the conserved F or W. Each record gives: V gene, D gene, J gene, clone size, CDR3 DNA, CDR3 protein. D genes are given only for firm matches. Expanded clones are given a class, and other clones once, few, many or no size at all.

V: TRBV5-1; D: NA; J: TRBJ1-4; size: NA; DNA: TGCGCCAGCAGCGCGGCAGGGCTTAGTCAAGAAAAACTGTTTTTT; CDR3: CASSAAGLSQEKLFF
V: TRBV5-1; D: TRBD1; J: TRBJ2-7; size: NA; DNA: TGCGCCAGCAGCTCTTCGACAGGGGGTCCCTACGAGCAGTACTTC; CDR3: CASSSSTGGPYEQYF
V: TRBV15; D: TRBD1; J: TRBJ1-1; size: NA; DNA: TGTGCCACCAGCAGAGGGGGACAGGGCCGGTCTTCAACTGAAGCTTTCTTT; CDR3: CATSRGGQGRSSTEAFF
V: TRBV7-3; D: TRBD2; J: TRBJ2-1; size: NA; DNA: TGTGCCAGCAGCCCGGGACTAGCGGGAAACAATGAGCAGTTCTTC; CDR3: CASSPGLAGNNEQFF
V: TRBV11-2; D: TRBD1; J: TRBJ2-2; size: NA; DNA: TGTGCCAGCAGATTCCCGACAGGGCGGGCCGGGGAGCTGTTTTTT; CDR3: CASRFPTGRAGELFF
V: TRBV19; D: NA; J: TRBJ2-3; size: NA; DNA: TGTGCCAGTAGTGGAAGGGACAAAGGCACAGATACGCAGTATTTT; CDR3: CASSGRDKGTDTQYF
V: TRBV5-1; D: NA; J: TRBJ2-5; size: NA; DNA: TGCGCCAGCAGCTTCCGTCGTAGTGAAGAGACCCAGTACTTC; CDR3: CASSFRRSEETQYF
V: TRBV28; D: NA; J: TRBJ1-6; size: NA; DNA: TGTGCCAGCAGTTTAGGTGGGGCTCGAAATTCACCCCTCCACTTT; CDR3: CASSLGGARNSPLHF
V: TRBV28; D: TRBD1; J: TRBJ1-5; size: NA; DNA: TGTGCCAGCAGTGTACAGGGGGCGTATCAGCCCCAGCATTTT; CDR3: CASSVQGAYQPQHF
V: TRBV5-1; D: NA; J: TRBJ2-5; size: NA; DNA: TGCGCCAGCAGCTCTATTCAAGAGACCCAGTACTTC; CDR3: CASSSIQETQYF
V: TRBV27; D: NA; J: TRBJ2-2; size: NA; DNA: TGTGCCAGCAGTTTATCAAGGGGCTCGAACACCGGGGAGCTGTTTTTT; CDR3: CASSLSRGSNTGELFF
V: TRBV27; D: NA; J: TRBJ2-7; size: NA; DNA: TGTGCCAGCAGCCCCTGGTTGGCAGGGGCCGTTAATTACGAGCAGTACTTC; CDR3: CASSPWLAGAVNYEQYF
V: TRBV7-2; D: TRBD1; J: TRBJ1-1; size: NA; DNA: TGTGCCAGCAGCCAAATGAGCCAGGGGGTAGGCACTGAAGCTTTCTTT; CDR3: CASSQMSQGVGTEAFF
V: TRBV28; D: TRBD1; J: TRBJ1-2; size: few; DNA: TGTGCCAGCAGGCCCGACAGGGGCTATGGCTACACCTTC; CDR3: CASRPDRGYGYTF
V: TRBV28; D: NA; J: TRBJ1-3; size: once; DNA: TGTGCCAGCAGTCCTCCAGGCTCCTCTGGAAACACCATATATTTT; CDR3: CASSPPGSSGNTIYF
V: TRBV28; D: NA; J: TRBJ2-2; size: NA; DNA: TGTGCCAGCAGAGGGACACAGTGGGGGGGCACCGGGGAGCTGTTTTTT; CDR3: CASRGTQWGGTGELFF
V: TRBV7-9; D: TRBD2; J: TRBJ2-7; size: once; DNA: TGTGCCAGCAGCGAAGTGGGACTAGCGGAAGAGCAGTACTTC; CDR3: CASSEVGLAEEQYF